A selection of T cell receptor beta chains follows, all from one sample in a study of long-term antiretroviral therapy in people with HIV. Using immunoSEQ multiplex PCR, the repertoire was profiled, and TCRdb retains in-frame clones only, with some absent. The repertoire includes approximately 25,000 clones, roughly 84% of them detected once, and approximately 8.8% sits in the top ten. Sequenced here: unsorted PBMCs, sampled approximately 4.8 years after starting antiretroviral therapy. The receptors were gathered from a man in his forties with HIV. The CDR3 runs from the conserved cysteine through the conserved F or W.

V	J	CDR3
TRBV29-1	TRBJ2-1	CSVRTGNEQFF
TRBV7-6	TRBJ2-7	CASSLASEGGLAGTYEQYF
TRBV30	TRBJ2-5	CAWGVLGETQYF
TRBV11-2	TRBJ2-3	CASSLVEGVSTDTQYF
TRBV6-5	TRBJ1-2	CASSYSTGQGRDGYTF
TRBV11-3	TRBJ2-1	CASSTDRATYNEQFF
TRBV6-1	TRBJ1-5	CASSEAGGANQPQHF
TRBV5-1	TRBJ2-2	CASSFSWARSGELFF
TRBV25-1	TRBJ2-1	CASSEGGQGKHEQFF
TRBV27	TRBJ1-2	CASSLWGGGGYTF
TRBV19	TRBJ1-5	CASSIERFSGHSSRANQPQHF
TRBV13	TRBJ2-3	CASSPLAGGGPDTQYF
TRBV7-2	TRBJ2-2	CASSQDSSQPPGELFF
TRBV7-7	TRBJ2-7	CASSLSRGTEQYF
TRBV11-3	TRBJ2-5	CASSRQGQETQYF
TRBV11-3	TRBJ1-2	CASSLDQFPGGGPNYGYTF
TRBV15	TRBJ1-2	CATSRGGANYGYTF
TRBV5-1	TRBJ2-7	CASSLGVGGSSYEQYF
TRBV5-6	TRBJ1-5	CASSLWGDQPQHF
TRBV5-4	TRBJ2-5	CASSFGLAGGGKETQYF
TRBV6-6	TRBJ2-7	CASSPRTGNYEQYF
TRBV30	TRBJ1-4	CAWSAKVNEKLFF
TRBV19	TRBJ2-4	CASRPGPGASKNIQYF
TRBV21-1	TRBJ1-1	CASSKEEVGSKFTEAFF
TRBV30	TRBJ1-1	CAWSPLGTEAFF
TRBV27	TRBJ2-7	CASSNREGYEQYF